These 17 T cell receptor beta chains were sequenced from one sample in a study of blood T cell repertoires in COVID-19. Libraries were prepared by immunoSEQ multiplex PCR; TCRdb keeps only in-frame clonotypes and omits some of them. The sample shows some 100,000 clones, roughly 90% of them seen only once. Sequenced input: peripheral blood. These receptors all stem from a man aged 65-85 years with acute or convalescent COVID-19.

The CDR3 DNA is TGTGCCAGCAGCTTCCCTGGGGCAGCGACCTCAACTAATGAAAAACTGTTTTTT. This sequence encodes CASSFPGAATSTNEKLFF. The chain combines TRBV6-2 or TRBV6-3 with TRBJ1-4, with a tentative D call TRBD1 (5 bases). CDR1 MNHEY and CDR2 SVGEGT come from the germline V gene. V was shortened by 6 bases and J by 0 bases, with 20 bases between the two germline ends. CDR3 size: 18 residues.

The rearrangement uses TRBV6-5 and TRBJ1-4, with D possibly being TRBD1 (5 bases). Germline CDR1 is MNHEY and CDR2 is SVGAGI. Trimming removed 5 bases from V and 8 bases from J, with 18 bases in between. The CDR3 sequence is 15 residues long. CDR3 protein: CASSPQGTVGEKLFF. DNA for the CDR3: TGTGCCAGCAGTCCCCAGGGCACAGTAGGGGAAAAACTGTTTTTT.

This chain joins TRBV4-1 and TRBJ2-1, with unresolved D. V shed 2 bases and J shed 7 bases, with 12 bases lying between them. Germline lookup yields CDR1 MGHRA and CDR2 YSYEKL. This CDR3 has 14 amino acids. CDR3 nucleotide sequence: TGCGCCAGCAGCCAACTATCTAGACTTAATGAGCAGTTCTTC. Translated: CASSQLSRLNEQFF.

This clone was seen only once. V usage is TRBV3-1 (or the pseudogene TRBV3-2) and J usage is TRBJ2-3, with 9 bases matching TRBD2. V lost 3 bases and J lost 6; bases outside the gene matches: 10. Per the germline V gene, CDR1 is LGHDT and CDR2 is YNNKEL (reference sequence). CDR3 length: 16 residues. Here the CDR3 reads CASSHLLAGGRDTQYF. CDR3 nucleotides: TGTGCCAGCAGCCACCTTCTGGCGGGGGGGCGTGATACGCAGTATTTT.

The chain uses TRBV18 and TRBJ1-1; 9 nucleotides line up with TRBD1. CDR3 length: 14 amino acids. With 1 base clipped from V and 4 bases from J, the junction kept 1 base outside the gene matches. Germline lookup yields CDR1 KGHSH and CDR2 LQKENI. The CDR3 loop is CASSPLQGATEAFF. As DNA, the CDR3 is TGTGCCAGCTCACCACTACAGGGGGCCACTGAAGCTTTCTTT.

A few counts support this clone. The gene calls are TRBV5-1 and TRBJ2-7, with TRBD2 matching 8 bases. Germline CDR1 is SGHRS and CDR2 is YFSETQ. V lost 0 bases and J lost 0; bases outside the gene matches: 8. The CDR3 extends over 17 amino acids. CDR3 in amino acids: CASSLALAGANSYEQYF. The DNA for the CDR3 is TGCGCCAGCAGCTTGGCTCTAGCGGGTGCCAACTCCTACGAGCAGTACTTC.

V is TRBV7-9 and J is TRBJ1-1, with D possibly TRBD1 on 5 matching bases. The ends were cut back, 1 base at V and 12 bases at J, with 27 bases in the middle. CDR3 length: 17 residues. Looked up from germline, CDR1 is SEHNR and CDR2 is FQNEAQ (reference sequence). CDR3 in DNA: TGTGCCAGCAGCTTAGTGGGCGGGGGAGAAGGGAAAGTGCGGTCTTTCTTT. Encoded protein: CASSLVGGGEGKVRSFF. The complete variable domain, with remaining parts taken from reference TRBV7-9 and TRBJ1-1, reads DTGVSQNPRHKITKRGQNVTFRCDPISEHNRLYWYRQTLGQGPEFLTYFQNEAQLEKSRLLSDRFSAERPKGSFSTLEIQRTEQGDSAMYLCASSLVGGGEGKVRSFFGQGTRLTVV.

The V and J genes are TRBV29-1 and TRBJ1-2; D possibly corresponds to TRBD1 (6 bases). Trimming stripped 7 bases from V and 3 bases from J, with 18 bases between. The CDR3 extends over 14 amino acids. In germline, CDR1 is SQVTM, CDR2 ANQGSEA. This CDR3 is CSAVPPDRYYGYTF. The CDR3 DNA follows: TGCAGCGCCGTCCCCCCGGACAGATACTATGGCTACACCTTC.

The chain couples TRBV3-1 (or the pseudogene TRBV3-2) to TRBJ1-1, with 8 positions matching TRBD1. The CDR3 has 14 residues. With V trimmed by 1 base and J by 10 bases, 8 bases remained unmatched. Germline loops: CDR1 LGHDT, CDR2 YNNKEL (reference sequence). The CDR3 region is CASSQARGTGGAFF. As DNA, the CDR3 is TGTGCCAGCAGCCAAGCAAGGGGGACAGGCGGAGCTTTCTTT.

The genes are TRBV7-9 and TRBJ2-3; D possibly corresponds to TRBD1 (5 bases). Germline V gives CDR1 SEHNR, CDR2 FQNEAQ (reference sequence). The CDR3 is 15 amino acids. Trimming pared 5 bases from V and 0 bases from J, leaving 12 bases between. This chain's CDR3 is CASSRAGHSTDTQYF. DNA for the CDR3: TGTGCCAGCAGCCGGGCTGGACATAGCACAGATACGCAGTATTTT.

This sequence joins TRBV12-3 or TRBV12-4 and TRBJ1-1, with D uncertain. The V gene lost 10 bases and the J gene lost 2 bases, with 14 bases spanning the gap. CDR3 length: 13 amino acids. The CDR3 DNA is TGTGCCACCCACTTTTCGCGTAACACTGAAGCTTTCTTT. This sequence encodes CATHFSRNTEAFF.

The rearrangement links TRBV2 to TRBJ1-6, with D possibly TRBD1 on 5 matching bases. Germline V gene sequence: CDR1 SNHLY, CDR2 FYNNEI. Trimming pared 2 bases from V and 0 bases from J, leaving 11 bases between. The CDR3 runs 17 residues. The CDR3 DNA follows: TGTGCCAGCAGTGAATTACAGGACTACTCCTATAATTCACCCCTCCACTTT. As protein: CASSELQDYSYNSPLHF. Full variable domain (remainder filled in from reference TRBV2 and TRBJ1-6): EPEVTQTPSHQVTQMGQEVILRCVPISNHLYFYWYRQILGQKVEFLVSFYNNEISEKSEIFDDQFSVERPDGSNFTLKIRSTKLEDSAMYFCASSELQDYSYNSPLHFGNGTRLTVT.

The rearrangement joins TRBV30 to TRBJ1-5; maybe TRBD1 (6 bases). Looked up from germline, CDR1 is GTSNPN and CDR2 is SVGIG (reference sequence). The CDR3 runs 14 residues. Trimming took 2 bases from V and 3 from J, leaving 11 bases between them. The CDR3 region has the DNA TGTGCCTGGAGTCCGAGACAGGTCAATCAGCCCCAGCATTTT. This translates into CAWSPRQVNQPQHF.

The gene calls are TRBV6-5 and TRBJ2-1; 7 bases are shared with TRBD2. Per the germline V gene, CDR1 is MNHEY and CDR2 is SVGAGI. The CDR3 has 14 residues. The junction had 9 bases not matched to a gene; V was cut back by 6 bases and J by 7 bases. The CDR3 sequence: CASSPTSFGNEQFF. CDR3 in DNA: TGTGCCAGCAGCCCGACTAGCTTCGGGAATGAGCAGTTCTTC.

Written as DNA, the CDR3 is TGTGCCAGCAGCCGGGGCGAAGAGACCCAGTACTTC. It specifies CASSRGEETQYF. This chain connects TRBV14 to TRBJ2-5; a possible D gene is TRBD1 (5 bases). CDR1 is SGHDN, CDR2 FVKESK, per germline. This CDR3 comprises 12 residues. V lost 4 bases and J 3 bases, leaving 6 bases between the germline ends. The whole variable domain, filled in from reference TRBV14 and TRBJ2-5, reads EAGVTQFPSHSVIEKGQTVTLRCDPISGHDNLYWYRRVMGKEIKFLLHFVKESKQDESGMPNNRFLAERTGGTYSTLKVQPAELEDSGVYFCASSRGEETQYFGPGTRLLVL.

This clone was seen just once. This chain links TRBV5-1 with TRBJ1-4; 7 bases are shared with TRBD1. The CDR3 consists of 14 residues. Germline assignment: CDR1 SGHRS and CDR2 YFSETQ. The trim removed 4 bases at V and 7 bases at J, leaving 7 bases unmatched. In DNA, the CDR3 is TGCGCCAGCAGCACTAGGGGGCCCGGTGAAAAACTGTTTTTT. Its translation: CASSTRGPGEKLFF.

This clone was counted between two and nine times. CDR3 amino acids: CSASDRGNQPQHF. The DNA of the CDR3 is TGCAGTGCCAGTGACAGGGGCAATCAGCCCCAGCATTTT. This chain links TRBV20-1 with TRBJ1-5; 7 bases fit TRBD1. The CDR3 consists of 13 residues. Germline V gene data show CDR1 as DFQATT and CDR2 as SNEGSKA (reference sequence). The V and J ends lost 6 bases and 2 bases, in that order; junction bases with no gene match: 4.